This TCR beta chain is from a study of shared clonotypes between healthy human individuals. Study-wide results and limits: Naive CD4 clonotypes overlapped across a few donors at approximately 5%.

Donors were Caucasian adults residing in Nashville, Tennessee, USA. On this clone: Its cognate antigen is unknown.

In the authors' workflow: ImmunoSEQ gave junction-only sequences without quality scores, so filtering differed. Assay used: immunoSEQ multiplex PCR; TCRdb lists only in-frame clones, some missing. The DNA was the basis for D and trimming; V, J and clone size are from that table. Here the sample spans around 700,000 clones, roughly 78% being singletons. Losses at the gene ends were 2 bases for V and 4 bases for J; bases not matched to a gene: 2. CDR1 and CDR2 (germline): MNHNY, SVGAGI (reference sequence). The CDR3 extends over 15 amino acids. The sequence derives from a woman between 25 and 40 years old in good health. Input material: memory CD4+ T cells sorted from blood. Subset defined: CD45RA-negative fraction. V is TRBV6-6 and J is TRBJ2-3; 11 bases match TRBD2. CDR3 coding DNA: TGTGCCAGCAGTTACGATAGCGGGAGGGCAGATACGCAGTATTTT. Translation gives CASSYDSGRADTQYF.